Below are 25 T cell receptor beta chains sequenced from a single sample in a study of T cell responses to AZD1222 COVID-19 vaccine. Repertoires were generated with immunoSEQ multiplex PCR, while TCRdb's copy carries only in-frame clones and drops some. This repertoire shows about 100,000 clones, just over 85% found once; its top ten account for about 6%. This specimen consisted of peripheral blood, obtained on day 0 of AZD1222 vaccination. Receptors were obtained from an adult in good health.

This chain's CDR3 is CATSDPTGLDNEQFF. Written as DNA, the CDR3 is TGTGCCACCAGTGATCCGACAGGGCTCGACAATGAGCAGTTCTTC. The chain employs TRBV24-1 and TRBJ2-1; 7 bases agree with TRBD1. The CDR3 spans 15 residues. Unmatched junction bases numbered 6, after V lost 3 bases and J lost 5 bases. Germline CDR1 KGHDR, CDR2 SFDVKD.

The chain uses TRBV7-8 and TRBJ2-3; 8 bases are a match to TRBD2. The CDR3 sequence is 16 residues long. Germline assignment: CDR1 SGHVS and CDR2 FQNEAQ. The V segment lost 5 bases and the J segment 0 bases; nucleotides outside the gene matches: 7. The CDR3 sequence: CASSGRGGSSTDTQYF. The CDR3 DNA sequence: TGTGCCAGCAGCGGTCGGGGGGGTTCTAGCACAGATACGCAGTATTTT.

The chain links TRBV27 to TRBJ1-2, with TRBD1 matching over 9 bases. CDR1 MNHEY and CDR2 SMNVEV come from the germline V gene (reference sequence). CDR3 length: 12 amino acids. J gave up 9 bases and V 3 bases, and 2 bases lay outside the gene matches. DNA for the CDR3: TGTGCCAGCAGTTTGACAGGGGGTAGCTACACCTTC. Amino acids: CASSLTGGSYTF.

The V and J genes are TRBV18 and TRBJ2-3; 8 bases map to TRBD2. The V gene end was trimmed by 4 bases and the J gene end by 3 bases; junction bases not matched to a gene: 3. The CDR3 length is 14 residues. Germline V gene lookup returns CDR1 KGHSH and CDR2 LQKENI. As DNA, the CDR3 is TGTGCCAGCTCACGACTAGCGAGTACAGATACGCAGTATTTT. Translation: CASSRLASTDTQYF.

This clone has a single count. The chain is built from TRBV24-1 and TRBJ2-3; no firm D call. The germline V gene encodes CDR1 KGHDR and CDR2 SFDVKD. The CDR3 runs 14 residues. Trimming pared 2 bases from V and 0 bases from J, leaving 5 bases between. The CDR3 spells CATSDSYSTDTQYF. For the CDR3, the DNA is TGTGCCACCAGTGATTCGTACAGCACAGATACGCAGTATTTT.

The CDR3 is CAASGVDGYEQYF. In nucleotides, the CDR3 is TGTGCCGCGAGCGGGGTTGATGGCTACGAGCAGTACTTC. The chain couples TRBV7-9 to TRBJ2-7, with 7 positions matching TRBD2. The V and J ends lost 11 bases and 3 bases, in that order; junction bases with no gene match: 10. The CDR3 loop spans 13 amino acids. Per germline, CDR1 SEHNR and CDR2 FQNEAQ (reference sequence).

V is TRBV7-9 and J is TRBJ1-1; D ambiguous. Germline values: CDR1 SEHNR, CDR2 FQNEAQ (reference sequence). CDR3 length: 13 residues. V dropped 7 bases and J dropped 0 bases, with 9 bases sitting between them. DNA of the CDR3: TGTGCCAGCAACTACGGGTTGAACACTGAAGCTTTCTTT. Its translation is CASNYGLNTEAFF.

The rearrangement links TRBV5-4 to TRBJ2-5; D assignment may be TRBD1 or TRBD2 (6 bases each). Between the trimmed V and J ends, which lost 6 bases and 7 bases, there was a span of 22 bases. The V gene's germline CDR1 is SGHNT and CDR2 YYREEE (reference sequence). The CDR3 is made up of 15 amino acids. The CDR3 loop is CASTTAGGGRGTQYF. CDR3 in DNA: TGTGCCAGCACCACTGCCGGAGGGGGGCGAGGGACCCAGTACTTC.

The chain uses TRBV19 and TRBJ1-3; 12 nucleotides match TRBD1. CDR3 length: 18 residues. Per the germline V gene, CDR1 is LNHDA and CDR2 is SQIVND (reference sequence). V dropped 6 bases and J dropped 7; count of bases not matched to a gene: 16. The CDR3 region is CASSTLFPGQGAMNTIYF. DNA for the CDR3: TGTGCCAGTAGCACGCTTTTTCCGGGACAGGGGGCGATGAACACCATATATTTT.

The rearrangement uses TRBV30 and TRBJ2-1, with 8 bases aligning to TRBD1. The ends lost 4 bases at V and 9 bases at J; junction bases unmatched: 8. This CDR3 has 13 amino acids. Per the germline V gene, CDR1 is GTSNPN and CDR2 is SVGIG (reference sequence). In DNA, the CDR3 is TGTGCCTGGATCAGACAGGGGCTTGGTGAGCAGTTCTTC. Protein sequence: CAWIRQGLGEQFF.

As DNA, the CDR3 is TGTGCCAGCAGTTTCGGGAAAGAGACCCAGTACTTC. Encoded protein: CASSFGKETQYF. The gene calls are TRBV12-3 or TRBV12-4 and TRBJ2-5; maybe TRBD2 (5 bases). The CDR3 contains 12 residues. V was trimmed by 3 bases and J by 3 bases, leaving 5 bases between them.

The chain recombines TRBV7-6 with TRBJ2-2, with no clear D. Germline V gene lookup returns CDR1 SGHVS and CDR2 FNYEAQ. V was cut by 2 bases and J by 5 bases, with 6 bases left in between. The CDR3 contains 13 residues. Here the CDR3 reads CASSLIATGELFF. The DNA of the CDR3 is TGTGCCAGCAGCTTAATAGCAACCGGGGAGCTGTTTTTT.

The chain combines TRBV2 with TRBJ2-7; 8 bases are shared with TRBD1. This CDR3 comprises 14 residues. CDR1 is SNHLY, CDR2 FYNNEI, per germline. V gave up 3 bases and J gave up 5 bases; unmatched junction bases: 6. CDR3 sequence (DNA): TGTGCCAGCAGTGACGGACAGGGCGAAGACGAGCAGTACTTC. Its translation: CASSDGQGEDEQYF.

This chain uses TRBV2 with TRBJ1-2; 8 bases map to TRBD1. CDR1 is SNHLY and CDR2 is FYNNEI in the germline V gene. V shed 3 bases and J 3 bases; nucleotides not matched to a gene: 9. CDR3 size: 16 residues. CDR3 in amino acids: CASSETGQGTYYGYTF. In DNA, the CDR3 is TGTGCCAGCAGTGAGACTGGACAGGGAACTTACTATGGCTACACCTTC. Full variable domain (rest looked up from reference TRBV2 and TRBJ1-2): EPEVTQTPSHQVTQMGQEVILRCVPISNHLYFYWYRQILGQKVEFLVSFYNNEISEKSEIFDDQFSVERPDGSNFTLKIRSTKLEDSAMYFCASSETGQGTYYGYTFGSGTRLTVV.

This clone came up once. V is TRBV5-5 and J is TRBJ1-4, with D perhaps matching TRBD1 (5 bases). The CDR3 sequence is 14 residues long. Trimming cost V 3 bases and J 1 base, with 7 bases left between them. Germline CDR1 is SGHKS and CDR2 is YYEKEE (reference sequence). CDR3 residues: CASSWGVTNEKLFF. The DNA for the CDR3 is TGTGCCAGCAGCTGGGGGGTAACTAATGAAAAACTGTTTTTT.

V and J are TRBV3-1 (or the pseudogene TRBV3-2) and TRBJ1-2; D unclear. V gave up 3 bases and J gave up 2 bases, with 7 bases separating them. The CDR3 is 13 residues long. Germline assignment: CDR1 LGHDT and CDR2 YNNKEL (reference sequence). CDR3 DNA: TGTGCCAGCAGCCACCCGAGAAACTATGGCTACACCTTC. Amino acids: CASSHPRNYGYTF.

This clone has a single count. This chain uses TRBV18 with TRBJ2-2; no reliable D call. The CDR3 extends over 14 amino acids. V was trimmed by 2 bases and J by 4 bases, leaving 8 bases between them. Germline V gives CDR1 KGHSH, CDR2 LQKENI. The CDR3 DNA follows: TGTGCCAGCTCACCAAGGTCCACCACCGGGGAGCTGTTTTTT. Protein product: CASSPRSTTGELFF.

CDR3 amino acids: CASSQRSGNTIYF. CDR3 DNA: TGTGCCAGCAGCCAACGCAGCGGAAACACCATATATTTT. The rearrangement joins TRBV11-2 to TRBJ1-3; D not certain. Germline CDR1 and CDR2: SGHAT and FQNNGV. CDR3 length: 13 amino acids. Deletions cut 5 bases from V and 4 bases from J, with 9 bases between.

The chain combines TRBV19 with TRBJ2-3; 12 bases agree with TRBD1. The CDR3 consists of 15 residues. Germline lookup yields CDR1 LNHDA and CDR2 SQIVND (reference sequence). The V and J ends lost 1 base and 5 bases, in that order; junction bases with no gene match: 1. The CDR3 here is CASSIGDRGRDTQYF. CDR3 nucleotide sequence: TGTGCCAGTAGTATAGGGGACAGGGGGCGAGATACGCAGTATTTT.

This clone has more than one count but fewer than ten. The chain couples TRBV7-6 to TRBJ2-7, with a tentative D call TRBD2 (7 bases). CDR1 SGHVS and CDR2 FNYEAQ come from the germline V gene. This CDR3 is built from 13 residues. V was trimmed by 6 bases and J by 3 bases, leaving 12 bases between them. The CDR3 region is CASRGGDNYEQYF. CDR3 coding DNA: TGTGCCAGCAGGGGGGGGGACAACTACGAGCAGTACTTC.

V usage is TRBV7-9 and J usage is TRBJ1-3; TRBD1 aligns across 7 bases. CDR1 and CDR2 (germline): SEHNR, FQNEAQ (reference sequence). V shed 4 bases, J shed 2 bases, and the junction held 8 bases outside the gene matches. The CDR3 consists of 16 residues. In DNA form, the CDR3 reads TGTGCCAGCAGCTCTCCCTTAGACAGGGCTGGAAACACCATATATTTT. It encodes CASSSPLDRAGNTIYF.

The gene calls are TRBV10-3 and TRBJ1-4; weak D call: TRBD1 (6 bases). V lost 6 bases, J lost 5 bases, and 13 bases lay in between. Germline CDR1 and CDR2: ENHRY and SYGVKD. The CDR3 extends over 14 amino acids. In DNA form, the CDR3 reads TGTGCCATCAGGGGGGGCACGGTGAATGAAAAACTGTTTTTT. Translation gives CAIRGGTVNEKLFF.

The chain is built from TRBV18 and TRBJ2-3; maybe TRBD1 (6 bases). Germline values: CDR1 KGHSH, CDR2 LQKENI. The CDR3 consists of 13 residues. V lost 7 bases to trimming and J lost 3 bases, with 11 bases between them. In nucleotides, the CDR3 is TGTGCCAGCTACCAGGGGAGAACAGATACGCAGTATTTT. The encoded protein is CASYQGRTDTQYF. Complete variable domain (other parts from reference TRBV18 and TRBJ2-3): NAGVMQNPRHLVRRRGQEARLRCSPMKGHSHVYWYRQLPEEGLKFMVYLQKENIIDESGMPKERFSAEFPKEGPSILRIQQVVRGDSAAYFCASYQGRTDTQYFGPGTRLTVL.

The chain combines TRBV19 with TRBJ2-2; D is undetermined. The V gene lost 7 bases and the J gene lost 2 bases, with 8 bases spanning the gap. The germline V gene has CDR1 LNHDA and CDR2 SQIVND (reference sequence). This CDR3 spans 13 amino acids. CDR3: CASIVANTGELFF. In DNA form, the CDR3 reads TGTGCCAGTATTGTGGCTAACACCGGGGAGCTGTTTTTT.

The chain combines TRBV19 with TRBJ2-7, with 7 bases that match TRBD1. The J segment lost 1 base and the V segment lost 10 bases, leaving 7 bases of the junction unmatched. The germline CDR1 and CDR2 sequences are LNHDA and SQIVND (reference sequence). This CDR3 is 13 amino acids long. CDR3 nucleotide sequence: TGTGCCACCGCGACAGGGAGATCCTACGAGCAGTACTTC. It encodes CATATGRSYEQYF. Variable domain in full (rest from reference TRBV19 and TRBJ2-7): DGGITQSPKYLFRKEGQNVTLSCEQNLNHDAMYWYRQDPGQGLRLIYYSQIVNDFQKGDIAEGYSVSREKKESFPLTVTSAQKNPTAFYLCATATGRSYEQYFGPGTRLTVT.